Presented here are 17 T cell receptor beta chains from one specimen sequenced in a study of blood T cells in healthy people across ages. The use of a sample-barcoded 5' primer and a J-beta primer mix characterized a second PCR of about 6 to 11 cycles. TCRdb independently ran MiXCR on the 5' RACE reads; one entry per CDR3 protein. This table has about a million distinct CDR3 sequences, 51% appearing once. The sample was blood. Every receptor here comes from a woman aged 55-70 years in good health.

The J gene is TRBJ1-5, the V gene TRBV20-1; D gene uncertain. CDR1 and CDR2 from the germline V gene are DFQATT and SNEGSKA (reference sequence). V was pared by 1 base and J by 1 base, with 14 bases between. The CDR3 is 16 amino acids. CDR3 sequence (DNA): TGCAGTGCTAGAGCGGCGGAGGGTGTGAGCAATCAGCCCCAGCATTTT. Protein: CSARAAEGVSNQPQHF.

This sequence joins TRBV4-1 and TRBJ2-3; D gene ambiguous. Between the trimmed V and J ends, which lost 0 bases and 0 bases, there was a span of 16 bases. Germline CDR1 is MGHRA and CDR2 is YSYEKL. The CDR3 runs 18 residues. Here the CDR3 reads CASSQEAPPFGSTDTQYF. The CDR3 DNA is TGCGCCAGCAGCCAAGAAGCGCCCCCATTCGGGAGCACAGATACGCAGTATTTT.

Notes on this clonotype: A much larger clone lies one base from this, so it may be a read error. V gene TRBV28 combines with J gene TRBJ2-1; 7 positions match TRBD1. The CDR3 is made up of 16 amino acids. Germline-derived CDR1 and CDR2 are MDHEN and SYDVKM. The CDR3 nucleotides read TGTGCCAGCAGTCTGACAGGGAACGTTGGCTACAATGAGCAGTTATTC. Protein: CASSLTGNVGYNEQLF.

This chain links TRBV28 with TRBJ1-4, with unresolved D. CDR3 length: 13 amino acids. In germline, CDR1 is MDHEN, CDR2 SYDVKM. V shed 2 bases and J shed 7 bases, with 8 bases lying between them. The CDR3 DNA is TGTGCCAGCAGTTTAAGGACCGCTGAAAAACTGTTTTTT. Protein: CASSLRTAEKLFF.

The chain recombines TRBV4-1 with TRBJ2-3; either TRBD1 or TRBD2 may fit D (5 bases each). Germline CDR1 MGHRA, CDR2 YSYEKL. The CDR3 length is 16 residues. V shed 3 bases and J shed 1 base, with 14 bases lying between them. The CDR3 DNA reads TGCGCCAGCAGCCAGGGGACCACCTCTGGCACAGATACGCAGTATTTT. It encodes CASSQGTTSGTDTQYF.

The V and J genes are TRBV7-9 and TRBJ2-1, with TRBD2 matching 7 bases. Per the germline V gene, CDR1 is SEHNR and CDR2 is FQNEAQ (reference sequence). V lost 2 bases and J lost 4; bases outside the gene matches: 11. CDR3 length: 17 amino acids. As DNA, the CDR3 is TGTGCCAGCAGCTTACCCGGGGGAGGACTAGGATACAATGAGCAGTTCTTC. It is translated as CASSLPGGGLGYNEQFF.

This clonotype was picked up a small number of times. The CDR3 reads CASTLGRGLYEQYF. The CDR3 DNA sequence: TGTGCCAGCACGTTGGGCAGGGGGCTATACGAGCAGTACTTC. The chain is built from TRBV12-3 or TRBV12-4 and TRBJ2-7; 8 bases align to TRBD1. V shed 7 bases and J 4 bases; nucleotides not matched to a gene: 9. The CDR3 is 14 residues long.

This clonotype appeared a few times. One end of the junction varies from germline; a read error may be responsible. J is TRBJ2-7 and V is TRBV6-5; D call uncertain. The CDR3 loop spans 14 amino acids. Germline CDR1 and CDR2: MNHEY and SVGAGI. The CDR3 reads CASSDSIPAYEQYF. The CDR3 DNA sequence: TGTGCCAGCAGTGACTCGATTCCTGCCTACGAGCAGTACTTC.

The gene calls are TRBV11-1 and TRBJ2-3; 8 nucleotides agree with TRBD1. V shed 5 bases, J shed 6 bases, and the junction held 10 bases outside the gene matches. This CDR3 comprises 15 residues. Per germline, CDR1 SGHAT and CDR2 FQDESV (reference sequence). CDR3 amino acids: CASSEDRDPTDTQYF. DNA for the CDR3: TGTGCCAGCAGCGAGGACAGGGATCCGACCGATACGCAGTATTTT.

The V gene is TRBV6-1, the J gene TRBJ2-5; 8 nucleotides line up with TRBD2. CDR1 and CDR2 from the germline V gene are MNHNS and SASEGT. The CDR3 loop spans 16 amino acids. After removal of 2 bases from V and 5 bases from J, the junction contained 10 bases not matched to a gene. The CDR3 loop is CASSEIQGLVRETQYF. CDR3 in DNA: TGTGCCAGCAGTGAAATTCAGGGACTAGTAAGGGAGACCCAGTACTTC.

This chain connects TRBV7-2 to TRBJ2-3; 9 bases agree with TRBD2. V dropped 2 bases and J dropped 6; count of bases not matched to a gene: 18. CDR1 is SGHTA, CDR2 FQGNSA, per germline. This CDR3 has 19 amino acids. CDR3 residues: CASSLTRLAGLPTRDTQYF. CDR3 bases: TGTGCCAGCAGCTTAACGCGGCTAGCGGGACTCCCCACACGGGATACGCAGTATTTT.

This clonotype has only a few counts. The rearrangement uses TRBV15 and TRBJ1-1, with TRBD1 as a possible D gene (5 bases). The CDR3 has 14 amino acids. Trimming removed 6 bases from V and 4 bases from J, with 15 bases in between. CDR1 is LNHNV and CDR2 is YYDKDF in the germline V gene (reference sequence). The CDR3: CATRQARVITEAFF. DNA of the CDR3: TGTGCCACCAGACAGGCCAGGGTCATCACTGAAGCTTTCTTT.

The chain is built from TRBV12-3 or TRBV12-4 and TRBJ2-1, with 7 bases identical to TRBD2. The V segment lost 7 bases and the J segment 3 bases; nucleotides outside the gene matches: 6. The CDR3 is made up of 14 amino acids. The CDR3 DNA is TGTGCCAGCAAGCTAGCGGTAAACTACAATGAGCAGTTCTTC. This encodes CASKLAVNYNEQFF.

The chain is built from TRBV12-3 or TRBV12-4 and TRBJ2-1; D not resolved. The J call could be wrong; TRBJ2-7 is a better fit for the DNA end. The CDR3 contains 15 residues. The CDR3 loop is CASRLTLSSYNEQYF. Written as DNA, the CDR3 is TGTGCCAGCAGACTCACTTTGAGCTCCTACAATGAGCAGTACTTC.

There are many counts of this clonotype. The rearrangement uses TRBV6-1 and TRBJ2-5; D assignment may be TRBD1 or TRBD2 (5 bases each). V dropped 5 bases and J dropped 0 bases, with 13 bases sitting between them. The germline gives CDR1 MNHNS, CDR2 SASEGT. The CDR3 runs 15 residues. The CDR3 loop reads CASSKEGTYQETQYF. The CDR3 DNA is TGTGCCAGCAGTAAAGAAGGGACGTACCAAGAGACCCAGTACTTC.

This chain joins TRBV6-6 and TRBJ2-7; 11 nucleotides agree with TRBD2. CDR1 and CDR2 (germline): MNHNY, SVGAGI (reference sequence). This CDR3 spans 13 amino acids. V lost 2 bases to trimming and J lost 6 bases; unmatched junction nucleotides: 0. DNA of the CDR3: TGTGCCAGCAGTTACACTAGCGGGAGCGAGCAGTACTTC. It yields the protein CASSYTSGSEQYF.

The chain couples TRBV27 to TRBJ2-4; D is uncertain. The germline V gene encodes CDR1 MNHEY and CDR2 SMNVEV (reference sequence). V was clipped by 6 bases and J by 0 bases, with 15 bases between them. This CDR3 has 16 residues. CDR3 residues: CASRTLRNGAKNIQYF. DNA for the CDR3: TGTGCCAGCAGGACCCTTAGGAATGGAGCCAAAAACATTCAGTACTTC.